What follows describes a single TCR beta chain. The record originates from a study of blood T cell repertoires in COVID-19. On the study more broadly: Whether acute or convalescent, the COVID-19 samples came from the United States, Italy and Spain. T cells, B-cell-depleted T cells, or PBMCs supplied cDNA or gDNA.

Germline V gene sequence: CDR1 SGHDT, CDR2 YYEEEE. Trimming shortened V by 0 bases and J by 10 bases, and 11 bases separated the two germline ends. The CDR3 extends over 13 amino acids. As processed by the authors: It was from reference gene primer amplification that nucleated cell counts were estimated. Data came from immunoSEQ multiplex PCR; TCRdb stores just in-frame clones and leaves some out. D and trimming were read from the DNA, whereas the V and J calls and clone size are those reported in that table. The data hold roughly 91,000 clones, with roughly four fifths observed a single time. The sequence derives from a woman of 80 years or more with acute or convalescent COVID-19. The genes are TRBV5-6 and TRBJ1-5; D may be TRBD1 (6 bases). Input material: peripheral blood. The CDR3 loop is CASSLAGGGPQHF. DNA of the CDR3: TGTGCCAGCAGCTTGGCGGGGGGCGGCCCCCAGCATTTT. Full variable domain (missing parts from reference TRBV5-6 and TRBJ1-5): DAGVTQSPTHLIKTRGQQVTLRCSPKSGHDTVSWYQQALGQGPQFIFQYYEEEERQRGNFPDRFSGHQFPNYSSELNVNALLLGDSALYLCASSLAGGGPQHFGDGTRLSIL.